This is a list of T cell receptor beta chains from one sample in a study of T cells after posttransplantation cyclophosphamide. Repertoires were generated with immunoSEQ multiplex PCR, while TCRdb's copy carries only in-frame clones and drops some. The repertoire includes about 66,000 clones, 85% to 95% of them detected once, and about 3.2% sits in the top ten. The sample consisted of PBMCs. These receptors came from a woman aged 25 to 45 in good health and a related stem cell transplant donor. The CDR3 runs from the conserved cysteine through the conserved F or W. A D gene is named only where the DNA matches it firmly. Rows give clone size only sometimes, using once, few, many, or a class for an expanded clone.

clone_size cdr3_length j_call v_call d_call cdr3_nt cdr3_aa
NA 16 TRBJ2-7 TRBV9 TRBD1 TGTGCCAGCAGCGACGGACCGGGACAGGGAAGATACGAGCAGTACTTC CASSDGPGQGRYEQYF
NA 13 TRBJ2-7 TRBV29-1 TRBD1 TGCAGCGTTGAGGGACAGGGGGCCTACGAGCAGTACTTC CSVEGQGAYEQYF
once 14 TRBJ1-1 TRBV7-3 NA TGTGCCAGCAGCAGCTCCGGGGGAAACACTGAAGCTTTCTTT CASSSSGGNTEAFF
NA 13 TRBJ1-3 TRBV19 NA TGTGCCAGTAGCCGCGGTGAGGGAAACACCATATATTTT CASSRGEGNTIYF
NA 14 TRBJ1-5 TRBV10-3 TRBD1 TGTGCCATCGGGGACAGGGGAGGCAATCAGCCCCAGCATTTT CAIGDRGGNQPQHF
once 14 TRBJ1-1 TRBV7-9 NA TGTGCCAGCAGCTTAACAGGGCGGAACACTGAAGCTTTCTTT CASSLTGRNTEAFF
NA 13 TRBJ2-7 TRBV19 NA TGTGCCAGTCGGGCCTCACTTGCGGGCGAGCAGTACTTC CASRASLAGEQYF
NA 14 TRBJ1-5 TRBV2 TRBD1 TGTGCCAGCAGGGCAGACAGGGGTAATCAGCCCCAGCATTTT CASRADRGNQPQHF
NA 13 TRBJ2-1 TRBV5-3 NA TGTGCCAGAAGGCAGACGAGGGATAATAAGCAGTTCTTC CARRQTRDNKQFF
NA 14 TRBJ1-1 TRBV27 TRBD1 TGTGCCAGCACACAAGGGGGCCGTGGCACTGAAGCTTTCTTT CASTQGGRGTEAFF
NA 16 TRBJ2-5 TRBV6-6 TRBD2 TGTGCCAGCGCTTACACCTCCGGGACTAGAAAAGAGACCCAGTACTTC CASAYTSGTRKETQYF
NA 15 TRBJ2-3 TRBV28 NA TGTGCCAGCAACGGTGGGACTGGTAGTCTAGATACGCAGTATTTT CASNGGTGSLDTQYF
NA 16 TRBJ2-1 TRBV11-1 NA TGTGCCAGCAGCCTAGCGGTACTTCGACAGGGGCAGGAGCAGTTCTTC CASSLAVLRQGQEQFF
NA 15 TRBJ1-3 TRBV19 TRBD1 TGTGCCAGTAGTCGTACAGGGGATCCTGGAAACACCATATATTTT CASSRTGDPGNTIYF
NA 16 TRBJ2-5 TRBV7-9 NA TGTGCCAGCAGCCACCCCCCACGACCGGTACAAGAGACCCAGTACTTC CASSHPPRPVQETQYF
NA 14 TRBJ1-5 TRBV2 NA TGTGCCACCTCGGTGCCGGGCAGGAATCAGCCCCAGCATTTT CATSVPGRNQPQHF
NA 13 TRBJ2-7 TRBV11-2 NA TGTGCCAGCAGCTTCTACGGGGGCTACGAGCAGTACTTC CASSFYGGYEQYF
NA 16 TRBJ2-7 TRBV11-3 NA TGTGCCAGCAGCTTAGGGGGGACCGGGGCAGGTTACGAGCAGTACTTC CASSLGGTGAGYEQYF
NA 14 TRBJ1-2 TRBV5-4 NA TGTGCCAGCAGCTTGCCCGCCTCCGGGGTGGGCTACACCTTC CASSLPASGVGYTF
NA 12 TRBJ2-2 TRBV4-1 TRBD1 TGCGCCAGCAGGGGACAGGCCGGGGAGCTGTTTTTT CASRGQAGELFF
NA 12 TRBJ2-7 TRBV28 TRBD2 TGTGCCAGCAGGGGACTAGTTCTCGAGCAGTACTTC CASRGLVLEQYF
NA 17 TRBJ2-1 TRBV7-6 TRBD1 TGTGCCAGCAGCTCCCGTGGGTTGAGACAGGGGTACAATGAGCAGTTCTTC CASSSRGLRQGYNEQFF
NA 12 TRBJ1-2 TRBV2 NA TGTGCCAGCAGTGACAGTGACTATGGCTACACCTTC CASSDSDYGYTF
NA 17 TRBJ2-1 TRBV30 NA TGTGCCTGGAGTGTACTAGGCGCTTCGAGCTCCTACAATGAGCAGTTCTTC CAWSVLGASSSYNEQFF
NA 15 TRBJ2-2 TRBV7-9 NA TGTGCCAGCAGACGGGACGTCGCGAACACCGGGGAGCTGTTTTTT CASRRDVANTGELFF
few 16 TRBJ1-4 TRBV12-5 TRBD1 TGTGCTAGTGGTTTGACGCCCCGGGACAGGGACGAAAAACTGTTTTTT CASGLTPRDRDEKLFF
NA 12 TRBJ2-7 TRBV27 NA TGTGCCAGCAGCCGCACAGGGAACGAGCAGTACTTC CASSRTGNEQYF
NA 15 TRBJ2-3 TRBV19 TRBD1 TGTGCCAGTAGCCCTTTGGACAGGGGGACAGATACGCAGTATTTT CASSPLDRGTDTQYF
once 15 TRBJ2-1 TRBV2 TRBD2 TGTGCCAGCAGTGATCTCGCGGGGGGTTACAATGAGCAGTTCTTC CASSDLAGGYNEQFF
NA 14 TRBJ2-7 TRBV15 TRBD2 TGTGCCACCAGCAGAGATCTAGCGGACTACGAGCAGTACTTC CATSRDLADYEQYF
NA 14 TRBJ2-1 TRBV29-1 NA TGCAGCGTTCGGGGTGGTCGCTCCTACAATGAGCAGTTCTTC CSVRGGRSYNEQFF
NA 11 TRBJ1-2 TRBV30 NA TGTGCCTTGGAGTATAACTATGGCTACACCTTC CALEYNYGYTF
NA 15 TRBJ1-1 TRBV6-1 NA TGTGCCAGTCTTTCGCGACAGACTTTGAACACTGAAGCTTTCTTT CASLSRQTLNTEAFF
once 16 TRBJ1-4 TRBV4-2 NA TGTGCCAGCAGCCAAGACCATGCAGGGAGTAATGAAAAACTGTTTTTT CASSQDHAGSNEKLFF
NA 17 TRBJ2-1 TRBV5-1 NA TGCGCCAGCAGCTTAGGGTCCTTATCCAACTCCTACAATGAGCAGTTCTTC CASSLGSLSNSYNEQFF